This entry features one TCR beta chain sequence. Germline values: CDR1 SGHRS, CDR2 YFSETQ. Trimming stripped 4 bases from V and 0 bases from J, with 6 bases between. This CDR3 comprises 13 residues. The data derive from a study of T cell changes during pregnancy in multiple sclerosis. The repertoire was sequenced with immunoSEQ multiplex PCR; TCRdb's copy has only in-frame clones and lacks some. This table has about 120,000 clones, roughly 92% appearing once. Sequencing used peripheral blood, obtained before pregnancy. The clonotype originates from a female donor with multiple sclerosis, enrolled in a pregnancy study. The gene calls are TRBV5-1 and TRBJ2-3; no clear D gene. The CDR3 DNA follows: TGCGCCAGCAGCGCGCACAGCACAGATACGCAGTATTTT. Amino acid sequence: CASSAHSTDTQYF.